The clone carrying this T cell receptor (beta chain) appeared once. The data originate from a study of blood T cells in healthy people across ages. Primers used in a second PCR of about 6 to 11 cycles were a sample-barcoded 5' primer and a J-beta primer mix. Each CDR3 protein is one row after TCRdb ran MiXCR on the 5' RACE reads. Here the sample spans 800,000 or so distinct CDR3 sequences, around 62% being singletons. V lost 4 bases and J 7 bases, leaving 11 bases between the germline ends. The length of the CDR3 is 13 residues. CDR1 is DFQATT and CDR2 is SNEGSKA in the germline V gene (reference sequence).

This chain connects TRBV20-1 to TRBJ1-6; D is undetermined. This sequence was found in a man in his thirties or forties in good health. What was sequenced was blood. The CDR3 sequence: CSATGPENSPLHF. The CDR3 bases are TGCAGTGCTACAGGACCGGAGAATTCACCCCTCCACTTT.